This T cell receptor (beta chain) is from a study of cytomegalovirus exposure and HLA in healthy donors. Study-wide findings and caveats: A later analysis reported that several of the most significant clusters appeared to be linked to common viral pathogens, among them Epstein-Barr virus. A later analysis linked a missense DCLRE1C variant to TCR beta V- and J-gene trimming. Excluded were some V segments that proved indistinguishable, including TRBV6-2 and TRBV6-3. Reportedly, fewer N-insertions than the roughly 700-donor mean appeared in an Asian-associated ancestry cluster in a later analysis.

60 Vbeta and 13 Jbeta primers were used in PCR. Libraries were prepared by immunoSEQ multiplex PCR; TCRdb keeps only in-frame clonotypes and omits some of them. The table includes some 180,000 clones, about 82% detected once. The length of the CDR3 is 14 residues. Trimming pared 2 bases from V and 4 bases from J, leaving 10 bases between. Germline CDR1 is KGHSH and CDR2 is LQKENI. With regard to this clone: Its antigen is undetermined.

The TCR was taken from a man aged 18-30 years in good health and CMV-seronegative. The chain combines TRBV18 with TRBJ2-3; D unresolved. The sample was PBMCs. In DNA form, the CDR3 reads TGTGCCAGCTCACCAGACTTCGCGGCAGATACGCAGTATTTT. It encodes CASSPDFAADTQYF.